This T cell receptor (beta chain) was recovered during a study of human T cells and chemical hapten exposure. There are 11 residues in the CDR3. The V and J ends lost 6 bases and 2 bases respectively, with 8 bases between them. Germline V gene data show CDR1 as DFQATT and CDR2 as SNEGSKA (reference sequence). TCRdb re-called the RACE reads through MiXCR, storing one row per CDR3 protein. The data contain 25,000 to 35,000 distinct CDR3 sequences, about 7.2% of them singletons. This clonotype was detected a few times. Time point noted: healthy volunteer bleed at 2 weeks. Total RNA came from unfractionated whole blood.

The TCR was taken from a human donor in good health. Some clones in this sample may be carry-over from other donors' samples. The V and J genes are TRBV20-1 and TRBJ2-7; D unresolved. The specimen sequenced was whole blood. The CDR3 DNA sequence: TGCAGTGCCAAAGACCCCTACGAGCAGTACTTC. It translates to CSAKDPYEQYF.